These 18 T cell receptor beta chains were all obtained from the same sample, sequenced in a study of T-cell memory formation after mild COVID-19. A single record per CDR3 protein comes from TCRdb applying MiXCR to the 5' RACE reads. Altogether under 250,000 distinct CDR3 sequences are present, under 12% being singletons, with the ten largest covering roughly 3.2%. The sample consisted of PBMCs or a T cell subset sorted from them (not recorded which). All receptors derive from a man aged 18 to 30 who had mild COVID-19 (a few samples of this study predate the infection). Cell type and time point are not known.

This sequence joins TRBV12-3 or TRBV12-4 and TRBJ2-2; D not resolved. Trimming cost V 6 bases and J 1 base, with 9 bases left between them. This CDR3 contains 14 residues. CDR3 in DNA: TGTGCCAGCAGCCCCTCAGTGAACACCGGGGAGCTGTTTTTT. Translating gives CASSPSVNTGELFF.

The rearrangement joins TRBV6-5 to TRBJ2-6; D is perhaps TRBD2 (5 bases). Trimming left V 8 bases short and J 4 bases short, with 15 bases between. The CDR3 covers 15 residues. The germline gives CDR1 MNHEY, CDR2 SVGAGI. CDR3 nucleotides: TGTGCCAGCGGACGGGATGCCTCGGGGGCCAACGTCCTGACTTTC. Amino acids: CASGRDASGANVLTF.

This clonotype was seen ten or more times. CDR3 DNA: TGCAGTGCCAAGACAGGGGGCAATGAAAAACTGTTTTTT. This encodes CSAKTGGNEKLFF. This chain uses TRBV20-1 with TRBJ1-4, with 10 bases aligning to TRBD1. Germline V gene lookup returns CDR1 DFQATT and CDR2 SNEGSKA (reference sequence). The CDR3 has 13 residues. V lost 6 bases to trimming and J lost 5 bases; unmatched junction nucleotides: 3.

The sample holds a few counts of this clonotype. This chain uses TRBV7-6 with TRBJ2-3; the match to TRBD2 covers 8 bases. The CDR3 is made up of 15 amino acids. V gave up 1 base and J gave up 1 base; unmatched junction bases: 1. CDR1 is SGHVS, CDR2 FNYEAQ, per germline. Written as DNA, the CDR3 is TGTGCCAGCAGCTTAGTTAGCGGGGGCACAGATACGCAGTATTTT. This sequence encodes CASSLVSGGTDTQYF.

This clonotype was seen a handful of times. CDR3 nucleotide sequence: TGTGCCACCTTATCACCGACGGCGCGTAGGGGACCCCTCCACTTT. This codes for CATLSPTARRGPLHF. The chain uses TRBV6-1 and TRBJ1-6, with D possibly being TRBD1 (5 bases). The CDR3 totals 15 residues. CDR1 and CDR2 from the germline V gene are MNHNS and SASEGT. V gave up 10 bases and J gave up 12 bases, with 25 bases separating them.

The rearrangement links TRBV3-1 to TRBJ2-5; weak D call: TRBD2 (5 bases). Germline CDR1 reads LGHDT; CDR2 reads YNNKEL (reference sequence). This CDR3 has 13 residues. V was clipped by 1 base and J by 5 bases, with 8 bases between them. The CDR3 bases are TGTGCCAGCAGCCAAGGGCGGGCCGAGACCCAGTACTTC. Encoded protein: CASSQGRAETQYF.

J is TRBJ2-2 and V is TRBV12-3 or TRBV12-4; D might be TRBD2 (5 bases). The CDR3 extends over 15 amino acids. The ends were cut back, 3 bases at V and 4 bases at J, with 12 bases in the middle. The CDR3 sequence is CASSFRLSGTGELFF. CDR3 DNA: TGTGCCAGCAGTTTCAGACTATCGGGCACCGGGGAGCTGTTTTTT.

The chain employs TRBV20-1 and TRBJ2-1, with D possibly being TRBD1 (5 bases). The V gene lost 3 bases and the J gene lost 0 bases, with 21 bases spanning the gap. CDR3 size: 18 residues. Germline CDR1 reads DFQATT; CDR2 reads SNEGSKA (reference sequence). The CDR3 loop reads CSASRLNIQGGSYNEQFF. CDR3 coding DNA: TGCAGTGCTAGCCGTTTAAATATTCAGGGTGGCTCCTACAATGAGCAGTTCTTC.

This clonotype was seen at least ten times. This rearrangement joins TRBV4-2 to TRBJ2-3; D may be TRBD2 (5 bases). V dropped 4 bases and J dropped 3 bases, with 20 bases sitting between them. This CDR3 has 17 amino acids. Germline-derived CDR1 and CDR2 are LGHNA and YNFKEQ. The CDR3, as DNA: TGTGCCAGCAGCCTCGAATCCGGAGCGGAGCTTACAGATACGCAGTATTTT. Its protein product is CASSLESGAELTDTQYF.

The gene calls are TRBV7-6 and TRBJ1-6, with a weak D call TRBD1 (6 bases). V was clipped by 5 bases and J by 6 bases, with 20 bases between them. The CDR3 runs 17 residues. Germline CDR1 reads SGHVS; CDR2 reads FNYEAQ. The CDR3 sequence: CASSQRGGGVSNSPLHF. The CDR3 bases are TGTGCCAGCAGCCAACGAGGGGGAGGGGTCTCTAATTCACCCCTCCACTTT.

In this sample, this clonotype turned up a few times. V and J are TRBV3-1 and TRBJ2-1, with D possibly TRBD2 on 7 matching bases. Per germline, CDR1 LGHDT and CDR2 YNNKEL (reference sequence). This CDR3 spans 16 amino acids. V lost 2 bases, J lost 9 bases, and 20 bases lay in between. Here the CDR3 DNA reads TGTGCCAGCAGCCAACGGGGGGCCGGTCCGAAGAGTGAGCAGTTCTTC. This translates into CASSQRGAGPKSEQFF.

The V and J genes are TRBV7-9 and TRBJ1-6; tentatively, D is TRBD1 (5 bases). CDR1 SEHNR and CDR2 FQNEAQ come from the germline V gene (reference sequence). With 5 bases removed from V and 0 bases from J, the gap between germline ends came to 17 bases. This CDR3 is built from 18 residues. This chain's CDR3 is CASSGGLGRGSYNSPLHF. CDR3 DNA: TGTGCCAGCAGCGGGGGGTTAGGGCGCGGCTCCTATAATTCACCCCTCCACTTT.

CDR3: CASSSVSASQYF. The CDR3 coding sequence is TGCGCCAGCTCCTCAGTTTCCGCCTCCCAGTACTTC. The J gene is TRBJ2-5, the V gene TRBV10-2, with no clear D. Germline values: CDR1 WSHSY, CDR2 SAAADI. V lost 8 bases and J lost 9, with 16 bases in between. The CDR3 is 12 amino acids.

J is TRBJ2-3 and V is TRBV20-1; TRBD2 is a possible D gene (7 bases). Germline CDR1 and CDR2: DFQATT and SNEGSKA (reference sequence). CDR3 length: 15 amino acids. Deletions cut 6 bases from V and 4 bases from J, with 20 bases between. DNA of the CDR3: TGCAGTGCCCCCTCTCCGCGGGGGCCTGCAGATACGCAGTATTTT. This gives the protein CSAPSPRGPADTQYF.

This clonotype was picked up a small number of times. Written as DNA, the CDR3 is TGTGCCAGCACCTTCCTCGGGACGGGACGCTCTGGGGCCAACGTCCTGACTTTC. Its protein is CASTFLGTGRSGANVLTF. The chain links TRBV7-9 to TRBJ2-6, with D tentatively TRBD1 or TRBD2 (5 bases each). CDR1 SEHNR and CDR2 FQNEAQ come from the germline V gene (reference sequence). The CDR3 is made up of 18 amino acids. The V end lost 7 bases, the J end lost 0 bases, and 19 bases lay between the germline ends.

CDR3 amino acids: CSARERGGQETQYF. CDR3 sequence (DNA): TGCAGTGCTAGAGAGCGGGGGGGCCAAGAGACCCAGTACTTC. The chain carries TRBV20-1 and TRBJ2-5, with 9 bases matching TRBD2. Germline trimming cut 0 bases from V and 1 base from J; bases unmatched to any gene: 0. The CDR3 runs to 14 residues. Germline V gene sequence: CDR1 DFQATT, CDR2 SNEGSKA (reference sequence).

In its sample, this clonotype was seen a few times. The rearrangement joins TRBV5-1 to TRBJ2-2; D may be TRBD2 (6 bases). The CDR3 has 16 residues. V was shortened by 0 bases and J by 4 bases, with 13 bases between the two germline ends. Germline V gives CDR1 SGHRS, CDR2 YFSETQ. The CDR3 bases are TGCGCCAGCAGCTTGGGGGGACTGGGAGGCACCGGGGAGCTGTTTTTT. Translated, it gives CASSLGGLGGTGELFF. Using reference TRBV5-1 and TRBJ2-2 for the parts outside the CDR3, the full variable domain is KAGVTQTPRYLIKTRGQQVTLSCSPISGHRSVSWYQQTPGQGLQFLFEYFSETQRNKGNFPGRFSGRQFSNSRSEMNVSTLELGDSALYLCASSLGGLGGTGELFFGEGSRLTVL.

In its sample, this clonotype was seen many times. The chain employs TRBV12-3 or TRBV12-4 and TRBJ2-1; a weak D match, TRBD2 (6 bases). There are 13 residues in the CDR3. The V end lost 5 bases, the J end lost 7 bases, and 12 bases lay between the germline ends. The DNA of the CDR3 is TGTGCCAGCAGTAGTCGGGGGTATAATGAGCAGTTCTTC. Its protein product is CASSSRGYNEQFF.